These 23 T cell receptor beta chains were sequenced from one sample in a study of blood T cell repertoires in COVID-19. The table came from immunoSEQ multiplex PCR; TCRdb's copy has only in-frame clones and leaves some out. The sample lists some 220,000 clones, approximately 85% occurring once. The specimen was peripheral blood. These receptors were obtained from a man over 45 with acute or convalescent COVID-19.

This clone has a handful of counts. The V and J genes are TRBV4-1 and TRBJ1-3; possibly TRBD1 for D (5 bases). The CDR3 length is 16 residues. Per germline, CDR1 MGHRA and CDR2 YSYEKL. V lost 0 bases and J 0 bases, leaving 9 bases between the germline ends. CDR3 DNA sequence: TGCGCCAGCAGCCAAGATCCCGACAGCTCTGGAAACACCATATATTTT. Its translation: CASSQDPDSSGNTIYF.

CDR3 sequence reads: CASTNRSGNGYTF. In nucleotides, the CDR3 is TGTGCCAGCACCAATCGGTCAGGGAATGGCTACACCTTC. This chain joins TRBV27 and TRBJ1-2, with D possibly TRBD1 on 5 matching bases. CDR1 and CDR2 from the germline V gene are MNHEY and SMNVEV (reference sequence). Trimming took 7 bases from V and 6 from J, leaving 15 bases between them. The CDR3 is 13 amino acids.

The chain links TRBV19 to TRBJ1-1, with no clear D. The germline V and J ends were trimmed by 6 bases and 5 bases, with 16 bases remaining between them. CDR3 size: 14 residues. In germline, CDR1 is LNHDA, CDR2 SQIVND (reference sequence). CDR3 sequence (DNA): TGTGCCAGTAGCGCCGGCGGAACGGGAACTGAAGCTTTCTTT. Protein sequence: CASSAGGTGTEAFF.

The gene calls are TRBV7-3 and TRBJ2-5, with TRBD2 matching over 9 bases. V shed 3 bases and J 2 bases; nucleotides not matched to a gene: 1. The CDR3 extends over 14 amino acids. Germline values: CDR1 SGHTA, CDR2 FQGTGA. The CDR3 is CASSLSGRQETQYF. DNA of the CDR3: TGTGCCAGCAGCTTGAGCGGGAGGCAAGAGACCCAGTACTTC.

The chain combines TRBV30 with TRBJ2-3, with a tentative D call TRBD2 (6 bases). This CDR3 spans 15 amino acids. The ends were cut back, 0 bases at V and 2 bases at J, with 12 bases in the middle. Germline V gene data show CDR1 as GTSNPN and CDR2 as SVGIG (reference sequence). The CDR3 spells CAWSVGSGPTDTQYF. In DNA form, the CDR3 reads TGTGCCTGGAGTGTAGGTAGCGGACCCACAGATACGCAGTATTTT. Filled out from reference TRBV30 and TRBJ2-3, the complete variable domain reads SQTIHQWPATLVQPVGSPLSLECTVEGTSNPNLYWYRQAAGRGLQLLFYSVGIGQISSEVPQNLSASRPQDRQFILSSKKLLLSDSGFYLCAWSVGSGPTDTQYFGPGTRLTVL.

V is TRBV11-3 and J is TRBJ2-7, with D tentatively TRBD1 (6 bases). Looked up from germline, CDR1 is SGHNT and CDR2 is YENEEA. The V and J ends lost 5 bases and 3 bases respectively, with 8 bases between them. CDR3 length equals 12 residues. The DNA for the CDR3 is TGTGCCAGCAGCCCGGGACACTACGAGCAGTACTTC. Translated: CASSPGHYEQYF. The full variable domain, in which reference TRBV11-3 and TRBJ2-7 provide the parts outside the CDR3, is EAGVVQSPRYKIIEKKQPVAFWCNPISGHNTLYWYLQNLGQGPELLIRYENEEAVDDSQLPKDRFSAERLKGVDSTLKIQPAELGDSAVYLCASSPGHYEQYFGPGTRLTVT.

This clone showed up just a few times. The chain links TRBV2 to TRBJ2-1; 9 nucleotides line up with TRBD2. The CDR3 consists of 14 residues. CDR1 is SNHLY, CDR2 FYNNEI, per germline. V lost 8 bases, J lost 9 bases, and 11 bases stayed unmatched. The CDR3 DNA reads as TGTGCCAGCGCTCCGACTAGCGGAATTGGTGAGCAGTTCTTC. It encodes CASAPTSGIGEQFF.

The CDR3, as DNA: TGTGCCAGCAGTTATGGGGGGACCCCCTACGAGCAGTACTTC. As protein: CASSYGGTPYEQYF. The rearrangement uses TRBV28 and TRBJ2-7, with a possible D match to TRBD2 (6 bases). Trimming shortened V by 4 bases and J by 2 bases, and 12 bases separated the two germline ends. The CDR3 loop spans 14 amino acids. CDR1 is MDHEN, CDR2 SYDVKM, per germline.

Concerning this clone itself: Other DNA sequences within the sample encode an identical CDR3. V is TRBV20-1 and J is TRBJ2-7; possibly TRBD1 for D (5 bases). V lost 5 bases, J lost 2 bases, and 7 bases lay in between. The CDR3 extends over 11 amino acids. The germline V gene has CDR1 DFQATT and CDR2 SNEGSKA (reference sequence). In DNA form, the CDR3 reads TGCAGTGCTTTACAGGCCTACGAGCAGTACTTC. It specifies CSALQAYEQYF.

This sequence joins TRBV14 and TRBJ1-2; D gene ambiguous. The CDR3 loop spans 12 amino acids. Germline V gives CDR1 SGHDN, CDR2 FVKESK. Trimming pared 0 bases from V and 8 bases from J, leaving 7 bases between. The CDR3 nucleotides are TGTGCCAGCAGCCAAGAAAGCTGGGGCTACACCTTC. Translated: CASSQESWGYTF.

The V gene is TRBV5-6, the J gene TRBJ2-1; D unclear. V was cut by 1 base and J by 8 bases, with 4 bases left in between. This CDR3 has 11 amino acids. The germline V gene has CDR1 SGHDT and CDR2 YYEEEE. The CDR3 sequence is CASSLFDEQFF. Here the CDR3 DNA reads TGTGCCAGCAGCTTGTTCGATGAGCAGTTCTTC.

CDR3: CASRVDRGYTF. The CDR3 DNA reads as TGTGCCAGCAGAGTGGACAGGGGCTACACCTTC. J is TRBJ1-2 and V is TRBV6-1, with TRBD1 identical over 7 bases. This CDR3 contains 11 residues. J lost 8 bases, V lost 6 bases, and 3 bases had no gene match. From germline, CDR1 is MNHNS and CDR2 SASEGT.

The chain employs TRBV6-6 and TRBJ2-7, with TRBD2 identical over 10 bases. The length of the CDR3 is 16 residues. V was pared by 5 bases and J by 4 bases, with 11 bases of the junction left unmatched. The germline CDR1 and CDR2 sequences are MNHNY and SVGAGI (reference sequence). Here the CDR3 DNA reads TGTGCCAGCAGTACAACGGCTAGCGGGAGAACGTACGAGCAGTACTTC. Translating it yields CASSTTASGRTYEQYF.

The chain links TRBV5-1 to TRBJ2-7, with 9 bases aligning to TRBD1. The trim removed 0 bases at V and 3 bases at J, leaving 4 bases unmatched. The CDR3 loop spans 15 amino acids. Germline V gene lookup returns CDR1 SGHRS and CDR2 YFSETQ. Here the CDR3 reads CASSLGQGVGYEQYF. The CDR3 coding sequence is TGCGCCAGCAGCTTGGGACAGGGGGTAGGCTACGAGCAGTACTTC.

CDR3 DNA sequence: TGCAGTGCTAGACAGGGCGGAGGCTACACCTTC. Amino acids: CSARQGGGYTF. The genes are TRBV20-1 and TRBJ1-2, with TRBD1 as a possible D gene (5 bases). CDR1 and CDR2 from the germline V gene are DFQATT and SNEGSKA (reference sequence). This CDR3 has 11 amino acids. The V gene lost 2 bases and the J gene lost 8 bases, with 9 bases spanning the gap.

This chain joins TRBV6-5 and TRBJ1-1, with D possibly being TRBD1 (6 bases). V was shortened by 1 base and J by 3 bases, with 15 bases between the two germline ends. CDR1 and CDR2 from the germline V gene are MNHEY and SVGAGI. The CDR3 runs to 16 residues. The CDR3 nucleotides read TGTGCCAGCAGTTACTGGGGGGGGCAACTAGACACTGAAGCTTTCTTT. This sequence encodes CASSYWGGQLDTEAFF.

The rearrangement joins TRBV28 to TRBJ1-5, with a weak D call TRBD1 (5 bases). The CDR3 extends over 13 amino acids. Germline V gives CDR1 MDHEN, CDR2 SYDVKM. With 6 bases removed from V and 5 bases from J, the gap between germline ends came to 11 bases. In DNA, the CDR3 is TGTGCCAGCAGCTTACCAGGGTATCAGCCCCAGCATTTT. Translated, it gives CASSLPGYQPQHF.

This chain joins TRBV7-9 and TRBJ1-5, with D unresolved. Trimming removed 3 bases at V and 4 bases at J, with 13 bases between. CDR3 size: 15 residues. Germline CDR1 is SEHNR and CDR2 is FQNEAQ (reference sequence). The CDR3 region is CASSFYSILNQPQHF. CDR3 DNA: TGTGCCAGCAGCTTTTACAGTATACTGAATCAGCCCCAGCATTTT. Together with reference TRBV7-9 and TRBJ1-5, the CDR3 gives the full variable domain: DTGVSQNPRHKITKRGQNVTFRCDPISEHNRLYWYRQTLGQGPEFLTYFQNEAQLEKSRLLSDRFSAERPKGSFSTLEIQRTEQGDSAMYLCASSFYSILNQPQHFGDGTRLSIL.

J is TRBJ2-2 and V is TRBV28; TRBD2 might be the D (5 bases). V was cut by 1 base and J by 16 bases, with 25 bases left in between. This CDR3 comprises 16 residues. Germline V gives CDR1 MDHEN, CDR2 SYDVKM. The CDR3 coding sequence is TGTGCCAGCAGTTTATTTCGATCCGCACACATCGACCGGGGGTTTTTT. As protein: CASSLFRSAHIDRGFF. Looking up the rest from reference TRBV28 and TRBJ2-2 gives the full variable domain: DVKVTQSSRYLVKRTGEKVFLECVQDMDHENMFWYRQDPGLGLRLIYFSYDVKMKEKGDIPEGYSVSREKKERFSLILESASTNQTSMYLCASSLFRSAHIDRGFFGEGSRLTVL.

V is TRBV5-4 and J is TRBJ2-1; D might be TRBD2 (6 bases). The CDR3 consists of 15 residues. CDR1 is SGHNT, CDR2 YYREEE, per germline (reference sequence). V was trimmed by 2 bases and J by 3 bases, leaving 12 bases between them. CDR3 DNA sequence: TGTGCCAGCAGCTTTGAACTAGCCAACTACAATGAGCAGTTCTTC. This translates into CASSFELANYNEQFF.

The chain combines TRBV5-8 with TRBJ1-1; 12 bases fit TRBD1. This CDR3 contains 16 residues. The germline V gene encodes CDR1 SGHTS and CDR2 YDEGEE. Trimming at V came to 4 bases and at J to 1 base, leaving 5 bases not matched to a gene. The CDR3 here is CASSPGTGGANTEAFF. As DNA, the CDR3 is TGTGCCAGCAGCCCCGGGACAGGGGGCGCGAACACTGAAGCTTTCTTT.

The chain links TRBV18 to TRBJ1-2; 11 nucleotides agree with TRBD1. The CDR3 is 19 amino acids. The V gene's germline CDR1 is KGHSH and CDR2 LQKENI. Unmatched junction bases numbered 16, after V lost 3 bases and J lost 4 bases. CDR3 sequence: CASSPPGTGGVAMVYGYTF. The CDR3 DNA reads TGTGCCAGCTCACCCCCCGGGACAGGGGGGGTGGCGATGGTCTATGGCTACACCTTC. The variable domain in full, completed from reference TRBV18 and TRBJ1-2, reads NAGVMQNPRHLVRRRGQEARLRCSPMKGHSHVYWYRQLPEEGLKFMVYLQKENIIDESGMPKERFSAEFPKEGPSILRIQQVVRGDSAAYFCASSPPGTGGVAMVYGYTFGSGTRLTVV.

About this clone: A junction boundary mismatches the germline segment, possibly from a read error. As DNA, the CDR3 is TGCGCCAGCACCTTGATAGGGACAGGAAGCTACGAGCAGTACTTC. Protein product: CASTLIGTGSYEQYF. The chain recombines TRBV5-1 with TRBJ2-7; 8 bases line up with TRBD1. CDR1 is SGHRS, CDR2 YFSETQ, per germline. The CDR3 totals 15 residues.